One and the same sample provided the 11 T cell receptor beta chains below, sequenced in a study of blood T cells in healthy people across ages. Together with a sample-barcoded 5' primer, a J-beta primer mix was included in a second PCR lasting roughly 7 to 11 cycles. Via MiXCR, TCRdb re-called the 5' RACE reads, giving one row per CDR3 protein. The data show more than 700,000 distinct CDR3 sequences, around half seen once. The sequencing input was blood. These receptors all stem from a man older than 75 in good health.

This clonotype came up a few times. The chain is built from TRBV5-1 and TRBJ1-1; unclear D gene. The CDR3 has 15 amino acids. Trimming left V 0 bases short and J 5 bases short, with 14 bases between. Germline CDR1 and CDR2: SGHRS and YFSETQ. The CDR3 DNA reads TGCGCCAGCAGCTTGGGGAAGGGTGGGGTAACTGAAGCTTTCTTT. The encoded protein is CASSLGKGGVTEAFF. Drawing the rest from reference TRBV5-1 and TRBJ1-1, the complete variable domain is KAGVTQTPRYLIKTRGQQVTLSCSPISGHRSVSWYQQTPGQGLQFLFEYFSETQRNKGNFPGRFSGRQFSNSRSEMNVSTLELGDSALYLCASSLGKGGVTEAFFGQGTRLTVV.

The chain uses TRBV2 and TRBJ2-3; D is undetermined. This CDR3 region has 15 residues. V was clipped by 6 bases and J by 14 bases, with 27 bases between them. Germline values: CDR1 SNHLY, CDR2 FYNNEI. CDR3 amino acids: CASRPPDEAHRDAYF. CDR3 DNA: TGTGCCAGCAGGCCGCCGGACGAGGCACACAGAGACGCGTATTTT.

This clonotype was observed a handful of times. V is TRBV20-1 and J is TRBJ2-4; D call uncertain. The end of the DNA fits TRBJ2-7 better, so the J call may be wrong. This CDR3 is 13 amino acids long. The germline V gene encodes CDR1 DFQATT and CDR2 SNEGSKA (reference sequence). The CDR3 nucleotides are TGCAGTGCTAGCCCCTCCCCTAACTACGAGCAGTACTTC. This encodes CSASPSPNYEQYF.

The V gene is TRBV5-1, the J gene TRBJ2-1; 8 bases agree with TRBD2. Looked up from germline, CDR1 is SGHRS and CDR2 is YFSETQ. The CDR3 is made up of 14 amino acids. The junction had 9 bases not matched to a gene; V was cut back by 4 bases and J by 9 bases. The CDR3 coding sequence is TGCGCCAGCAGCGCTGGACTAGCTATCGGTGAGCAGTTCTTC. Translation gives CASSAGLAIGEQFF.

Many counts were recorded for this clonotype. V and J are TRBV28 and TRBJ2-3, with TRBD1 matching 9 bases. J gave up 0 bases and V 4 bases, and 2 bases lay outside the gene matches. The germline V gene has CDR1 MDHEN and CDR2 SYDVKM. The CDR3 is 15 amino acids. CDR3 DNA sequence: TGTGCCAGCAGTTACAGGGGGCCGAGCACAGATACGCAGTATTTT. This encodes CASSYRGPSTDTQYF.

This clonotype was observed a handful of times. V gene TRBV3-1 combines with J gene TRBJ2-5, with D uncertain. Trimming removed 3 bases from V and 2 bases from J, with 10 bases in between. Germline-derived CDR1 and CDR2 are LGHDT and YNNKEL (reference sequence). The CDR3 consists of 14 residues. The CDR3 sequence: CASSHAFGQETQYF. DNA for the CDR3: TGTGCCAGCAGCCACGCCTTTGGGCAAGAGACCCAGTACTTC.

This chain joins TRBV12-3 or TRBV12-4 and TRBJ2-4; TRBD1 aligns across 8 bases. The CDR3 totals 13 residues. V shed 6 bases and J 7 bases; nucleotides not matched to a gene: 5. The CDR3 DNA reads TGTGCCAGCAGACGGGCAGGGGGCAACATTCAGTACTTC. As protein: CASRRAGGNIQYF.

CDR3 in amino acids: CSAREYRASGANVLTF. CDR3 DNA: TGCAGTGCTAGAGAGTACAGGGCGAGTGGGGCCAACGTCCTGACTTTC. The chain combines TRBV20-1 with TRBJ2-6; D possibly corresponds to TRBD1 (6 bases). The CDR3 is made up of 16 amino acids. Trimming shortened V by 0 bases and J by 3 bases, and 12 bases separated the two germline ends. Germline CDR1 is DFQATT and CDR2 is SNEGSKA (reference sequence).

V and J are TRBV29-1 and TRBJ2-3, with 7 nucleotides matching TRBD1. Germline CDR1 reads SQVTM; CDR2 reads ANQGSEA. The CDR3 totals 13 residues. Unmatched junction bases numbered 14, after V lost 3 bases and J lost 14 bases. The CDR3 protein is CSVETDGDRYAYF. In DNA form, the CDR3 reads TGCAGCGTTGAGACGGACGGGGACAGATACGCGTATTTT.

The J gene is TRBJ2-5, the V gene TRBV2, with 8 bases identical to TRBD2. This CDR3 is 15 amino acids long. V was clipped by 5 bases and J by 5 bases; unmatched bases: 10. Germline CDR1 SNHLY, CDR2 FYNNEI. The CDR3 region has the DNA TGTGCCAGCAGTAGCGGGAGAACCATGGCGGAGACCCAGTACTTC. It yields the protein CASSSGRTMAETQYF.

This clonotype was found a few times. The junction departs from the called germline gene at one end, perhaps through a read error. V is TRBV24-1 and J is TRBJ2-5; 7 bases agree with TRBD2. There are 15 residues in the CDR3. Germline V CDR1 and CDR2: KGHDR, SFDVKD. The CDR3 bases are TGTGCCACCGAATCGGCTAGCGGACTGCAAGAGACCCAGTACTTT. As protein: CATESASGLQETQYF.